The 23 T cell receptor beta chains listed next were all sequenced from one sample in a study of blood T cell repertoires in COVID-19. The assay was immunoSEQ multiplex PCR, and TCRdb's table has in-frame clones only and misses some. The top ten clones hold 0.6% to 0.9% of a sample with roughly 200,000 clones, 85% to 95% of them seen once. Sequenced material: peripheral blood. These receptors were taken from a man in his thirties or forties with COVID-19, enrolled during active disease.

V and J are TRBV29-1 and TRBJ2-2, with 7 nucleotides matching TRBD1. The CDR3 is 15 residues long. The germline CDR1 and CDR2 sequences are SQVTM and ANQGSEA. The V and J ends lost 3 bases and 6 bases, in that order; junction bases with no gene match: 10. The CDR3 loop reads CSVDWAGGLPGELFF. CDR3 nucleotide sequence: TGCAGCGTTGATTGGGCAGGGGGTTTACCCGGGGAGCTGTTTTTT.

This chain joins TRBV29-1 and TRBJ2-3, with D maybe TRBD1 (6 bases). The germline V gene has CDR1 SQVTM and CDR2 ANQGSEA. V shed 7 bases and J shed 4 bases, with 15 bases lying between them. The CDR3 has 13 residues. The chain's CDR3 is CSDNPQGPDTQYF. The CDR3 DNA reads as TGCAGCGACAACCCACAGGGCCCAGATACGCAGTATTTT.

The chain uses TRBV5-6 and TRBJ2-5, with D perhaps TRBD2 (7 bases). Germline CDR1 reads SGHDT; CDR2 reads YYEEEE. V gave up 4 bases and J gave up 0 bases, with 10 bases separating them. The CDR3 covers 14 residues. The CDR3 reads CASSPGGDQETQYF. The DNA for the CDR3 is TGTGCCAGCAGCCCGGGGGGCGACCAAGAGACCCAGTACTTC.

This chain uses TRBV7-7 with TRBJ2-1; 11 bases match TRBD1. CDR1 is SSHAT, CDR2 FNYEAQ, per germline (reference sequence). This CDR3 contains 15 residues. V shed 4 bases and J 6 bases; nucleotides not matched to a gene: 5. CDR3 DNA: TGTGCCAGCAGCTCGGGACAGGGGGTGGTCAATGAGCAGTTCTTC. Protein product: CASSSGQGVVNEQFF.

On this clone: A read error may account for a junction end that differs from germline. V is TRBV6-1 and J is TRBJ2-3, with 7 positions matching TRBD2. CDR1 and CDR2 (germline): MNHNS, SASEGT. The CDR3 consists of 11 residues. The CDR3 spells CASSEVGLVSF. In DNA, the CDR3 is TGTGCCAGCAGTGAAGTAGGACTAGTCTCTTTT.

The gene calls are TRBV4-1 and TRBJ1-6; 8 positions match TRBD1. With 4 bases clipped from V and 10 bases from J, the junction kept 9 bases outside the gene matches. Looked up from germline, CDR1 is MGHRA and CDR2 is YSYEKL. This CDR3 has 15 residues. The CDR3 loop reads CASSRTGGGLSPLHF. CDR3 nucleotides: TGCGCCAGCAGCCGCACAGGGGGGGGCTTGTCACCCCTCCACTTT.

As DNA, the CDR3 is TGTGCCATCAGTGTGCAGGCCGGGGAGCTGTTTTTT. It is translated as CAISVQAGELFF. The rearrangement uses TRBV10-3 and TRBJ2-2; D is unclear. CDR3 length: 12 amino acids. From germline, CDR1 is ENHRY and CDR2 SYGVKD. Deletions cut 4 bases from V and 6 bases from J, with 6 bases between.

This clone has a single count. The CDR3 region is CASSLASQPEAFF. The CDR3 coding sequence is TGCGCCAGCAGCTTGGCCTCACAGCCTGAAGCTTTCTTT. The rearrangement uses TRBV5-1 and TRBJ1-1; D unclear. Trimming took off 0 bases at V and 6 bases at J, with 9 bases between the two ends. In germline, CDR1 is SGHRS, CDR2 YFSETQ. The CDR3 contains 13 residues.

V is TRBV5-1 and J is TRBJ1-5, with 11 bases identical to TRBD1. Germline-derived CDR1 and CDR2 are SGHRS and YFSETQ. The CDR3 contains 15 residues. V shed 4 bases and J 3 bases; nucleotides not matched to a gene: 3. The CDR3 loop is CASSPGQGDNQPQHF. The CDR3 DNA reads TGCGCCAGCAGCCCGGGACAGGGGGACAATCAGCCCCAGCATTTT.

The chain employs TRBV27 and TRBJ2-3; 8 bases fit TRBD1. The ends lost 8 bases at V and 0 bases at J; junction bases unmatched: 13. CDR3 length equals 17 residues. Germline V CDR1 and CDR2: MNHEY, SMNVEV (reference sequence). DNA of the CDR3: TGTGCCAGCGGACAAACGGGGCAGGGGGCTAGCACAGATACGCAGTATTTT. It codes for CASGQTGQGASTDTQYF.

The chain couples TRBV25-1 to TRBJ1-2; a possible D gene is TRBD1 (5 bases). CDR1 is MGHDK, CDR2 SYGVNS, per germline. The CDR3 sequence is 15 residues long. The V and J ends lost 6 bases and 5 bases respectively, with 19 bases between them. The CDR3 loop reads CASSPRGLGFYGYTF. DNA for the CDR3: TGTGCCAGCAGCCCTAGGGGATTGGGATTTTATGGCTACACCTTC.

The chain is built from TRBV5-4 and TRBJ2-2, with D maybe TRBD2 (5 bases). Germline assignment: CDR1 SGHNT and CDR2 YYREEE (reference sequence). The CDR3 has 13 amino acids. V was trimmed by 1 base and J by 6 bases, leaving 7 bases between them. The CDR3 protein is CASSLSGSGELFF. CDR3 bases: TGTGCCAGCAGCTTGTCGGGGTCCGGGGAGCTGTTTTTT.

This clone was counted a single time. The chain employs TRBV27 and TRBJ1-5; 8 bases are shared with TRBD1. CDR3 size: 15 residues. The V segment lost 4 bases and the J segment 2 bases; nucleotides outside the gene matches: 4. Germline loops: CDR1 MNHEY, CDR2 SMNVEV (reference sequence). The CDR3: CASSWSGGRNQPQHF. Here the CDR3 DNA reads TGTGCCAGCAGTTGGTCAGGGGGCCGCAATCAGCCCCAGCATTTT.

The chain employs TRBV7-9 and TRBJ1-2; D may be TRBD1 (6 bases). The V gene lost 4 bases and the J gene lost 8 bases, with 14 bases spanning the gap. This CDR3 comprises 13 residues. Per the germline V gene, CDR1 is SEHNR and CDR2 is FQNEAQ (reference sequence). The CDR3: CASSSLQGDGYTF. The CDR3 region has the DNA TGTGCCAGCAGCTCATTACAGGGAGACGGCTACACCTTC.

The chain couples TRBV2 to TRBJ2-3; 10 nucleotides match TRBD2. The length of the CDR3 is 17 residues. Trimming took 6 bases from V and 1 from J; bases not matched to a gene: 10. Germline CDR1 SNHLY, CDR2 FYNNEI. CDR3 sequence reads: CASRTQAGGRRTDTQYF. For the CDR3, the DNA is TGTGCCAGCAGGACCCAAGCGGGGGGGCGTCGCACAGATACGCAGTATTTT.

This chain joins TRBV2 and TRBJ1-5; 9 nucleotides align to TRBD1. J lost 2 bases, V lost 6 bases, and 5 bases had no gene match. Germline CDR1 reads SNHLY; CDR2 reads FYNNEI. The CDR3 consists of 15 residues. The DNA of the CDR3 is TGTGCCAGCAGGGGCACAGGGGGCGGCAATCAGCCCCAGCATTTT. Encoded protein: CASRGTGGGNQPQHF.

V is TRBV18 and J is TRBJ1-3; no firm D call. The germline V gene encodes CDR1 KGHSH and CDR2 LQKENI. Trimming shortened V by 0 bases and J by 4 bases, and 13 bases separated the two germline ends. The CDR3 spans 16 residues. The CDR3 here is CASSPPTPKAGNTIYF. Here the CDR3 DNA reads TGTGCCAGCTCACCACCGACACCTAAGGCGGGAAACACCATATATTTT.

This chain connects TRBV15 to TRBJ2-5, with a tentative D call TRBD1 (5 bases). The CDR3 is made up of 15 amino acids. Germline lookup yields CDR1 LNHNV and CDR2 YYDKDF (reference sequence). V lost 4 bases and J 5 bases, leaving 17 bases between the germline ends. The CDR3 loop is CATSTNLRDGETQYF. The CDR3, as DNA: TGTGCCACCAGCACGAACCTCAGGGATGGGGAGACCCAGTACTTC. The entire variable domain, with the rest obtained from reference TRBV15 and TRBJ2-5, is as follows: DAMVIQNPRYQVTQFGKPVTLSCSQTLNHNVMYWYQQKSSQAPKLLFHYYDKDFNNEADTPDNFQSRRPNTSFCFLDIRSPGLGDTAMYLCATSTNLRDGETQYFGPGTRLLVL.

The CDR3 sequence is CASNVQGAKLFF. CDR3 nucleotide sequence: TGTGCCAGTAACGTACAGGGGGCAAAACTGTTTTTT. The chain employs TRBV19 and TRBJ1-4, with 9 bases fitting TRBD1. Germline trimming cut 7 bases from V and 10 bases from J; bases unmatched to any gene: 4. CDR3 length: 12 residues. CDR1 LNHDA and CDR2 SQIVND come from the germline V gene (reference sequence).

This rearrangement joins TRBV30 to TRBJ2-1, with 10 positions matching TRBD2. Germline CDR1 and CDR2: GTSNPN and SVGIG (reference sequence). The CDR3 is 12 amino acids. The junction had 2 bases not matched to a gene; V was cut back by 2 bases and J by 10 bases. The CDR3 spells CAWSSSGGEQFF. The CDR3 DNA reads TGTGCCTGGAGTTCTAGCGGGGGCGAGCAGTTCTTC.

The CDR3 sequence is CASSQDIGDQPQHF. CDR3 coding DNA: TGTGCCAGCAGCCAGGACATAGGGGATCAGCCCCAGCATTTT. V usage is TRBV7-9 and J usage is TRBJ1-5; D perhaps matches TRBD1 (5 bases). CDR1 is SEHNR and CDR2 is FQNEAQ in the germline V gene (reference sequence). The CDR3 totals 14 residues. Trimming removed 5 bases at V and 5 bases at J, with 13 bases between.

This clone has only one observation. The chain is built from TRBV13 and TRBJ2-2, with 7 bases fitting TRBD1. Germline lookup yields CDR1 PRHDT and CDR2 FYEKMQ (reference sequence). The CDR3 contains 15 residues. V was clipped by 5 bases and J by 0 bases; unmatched bases: 3. In DNA, the CDR3 is TGTGCCAGCAGCCTGGGACAGCCGAACACCGGGGAGCTGTTTTTT. The encoded protein is CASSLGQPNTGELFF.

This rearrangement joins TRBV9 to TRBJ1-2, with 9 positions matching TRBD1. Germline V lookup: CDR1 SGDLS, CDR2 YYNGEE. V dropped 0 bases and J dropped 7; count of bases not matched to a gene: 7. The CDR3 is 15 amino acids. CDR3 sequence reads: CASSVEPRTGAGYTF. In DNA, the CDR3 is TGTGCCAGCAGCGTAGAGCCCAGGACAGGGGCTGGCTACACCTTC.